The sequence of this T cell receptor beta chain was determined in a study of OX40 agonist ivuxolimab in advanced cancers. Overall study context: The patients got ivuxolimab, which is an agonistic anti-OX40 (CD134) antibody. Study outcomes and limitations: Individuals who were partial responders at 0.1-3.0 mg/kg had clonal expansion that ranked among the lowest. On average, CD8+ T cells showed a greater number of expanded clones than CD4+. Certain nonresponders additionally had low normalized T-cell clonal expansion.

The protocol was immunoSEQ multiplex PCR, while the TCRdb copy is restricted to in-frame clones and leaves out a portion. The sample contains more than 55,000 clones, 70% to 85% of which appear only once. The CDR3 has 15 residues. Trimming pared 4 bases from V and 5 bases from J, leaving 15 bases between. Germline V gene lookup returns CDR1 SGHRS and CDR2 YFSETQ. Turning to this clone: The antigen remains undetermined.

The V gene is TRBV5-1, the J gene TRBJ1-4; D remains unclear. The sequenced sample was CD4+ or CD8+ T cells sorted from blood, obtained in a trial of the OX40 agonist ivuxolimab. The TCR was taken from an adult with an advanced solid tumor such as melanoma, head and neck, liver or kidney cancer. CDR3 bases: TGCGCCAGCAGCCCCTTAGGTAGATCAAATGAAAAACTGTTTTTT. Its translation is CASSPLGRSNEKLFF.